This T cell receptor beta chain was recorded in a study of blood T cell repertoires in COVID-19. Study-wide background: T cells, B-cell-depleted T cells, or PBMCs supplied cDNA or gDNA.

Method: immunoSEQ multiplex PCR; TCRdb's copy keeps in-frame clones and lacks some. The sample has some 80,000 clones; 90% are singletons. The CDR3 spans 13 residues. Trimming at V came to 5 bases and at J to 8 bases, leaving 4 bases not matched to a gene. Per germline, CDR1 GTSNPN and CDR2 SVGIG (reference sequence). This clone was recorded only once. The clonotype comes from a woman aged 80 or over with active or convalescent COVID-19. Sequencing input: peripheral blood. This rearrangement joins TRBV30 to TRBJ1-6; 9 bases fit TRBD1. The CDR3 spells CAWAGQGHSPLHF. The CDR3 DNA follows: TGTGCCTGGGCGGGACAGGGCCATTCACCCCTCCACTTT.